One and the same sample provided the 29 T cell receptor beta chains below, sequenced in a study of CXCR3-negative and CXCR3-positive naive CD8 T cells. Their cognate antigens are unknown. UMI-labeled TRB cDNA libraries were prepared by 5' RACE. No DNA is given; TCRdb re-called the 5' RACE reads and lists each CDR3 protein once. The sample table sets out about 150,000 distinct CDR3 sequences. Points from the study as a whole: Hydrophobicity of TRB CDR3s was greater in CXCR3-positive naive cells than in CXCR3-negative naive cells.

Input material: naive CXCR3+ CD8+ T cells from blood. Subset meaning: CD45RO-CCR7+CD27+CD95- naive CD8+ T cells expressing CXCR3 (TNR3+). The source of these receptors is a human donor in good health. Some clones in this sample may be carry-over from other donors' samples.

This chain joins TRBV28 and TRBJ2-1; TCRdb's D call, TRBD2, is unchecked because there is no DNA. Germline CDR1 and CDR2: MDHEN and SYDVKM. CDR3 length: 15 amino acids. CDR3 residues: CASGRSDSGINEQFF. The whole variable domain, remainder taken from reference TRBV28 and TRBJ2-1, is DVKVTQSSRYLVKRTGEKVFLECVQDMDHENMFWYRQDPGLGLRLIYFSYDVKMKEKGDIPEGYSVSREKKERFSLILESASTNQTSMYLCASGRSDSGINEQFFGPGTRLTVL.

The CDR3 region is CASSSQLAGGSYNEQFF. This chain connects TRBV28 to TRBJ2-1; the D call of TRBD2 rests on TCRdb alone, since no DNA is present to check it. The CDR3 totals 17 residues. CDR1 is MDHEN, CDR2 SYDVKM, per germline.

The rearrangement uses TRBV5-1 and TRBJ2-5; with no DNA, the TCRdb D assignment of TRBD1 cannot be verified. Germline assignment: CDR1 SGHRS and CDR2 YFSETQ. The CDR3 spans 17 residues. CDR3 loop: CASSLVFSGGSRETQYF.

V is TRBV14 and J is TRBJ1-2. The CDR3 is 12 amino acids. Germline loops: CDR1 SGHDN, CDR2 FVKESK. The CDR3 loop reads CASSQEWGGYTF.

The chain carries TRBV7-9 and TRBJ2-2. The V gene's germline CDR1 is SEHNR and CDR2 FQNEAQ (reference sequence). This CDR3 contains 12 residues. CDR3 loop: CASSYYTGELFF.

This rearrangement joins TRBV25-1 to TRBJ2-2; TCRdb gives TRBD1 as the D gene, but with no DNA this cannot be confirmed. CDR3 length: 14 amino acids. Germline lookup yields CDR1 MGHDK and CDR2 SYGVNS. The CDR3 region is CASSESGGTGELFF.

The chain recombines TRBV28 with TRBJ2-1; TCRdb returns TRBD1, unconfirmable since there is no DNA. The CDR3 runs 16 residues. Per the germline V gene, CDR1 is MDHEN and CDR2 is SYDVKM. CDR3 sequence reads: CASRVQGAGPGDEQFF.

This chain uses TRBV5-5 with TRBJ1-1. This CDR3 region has 15 residues. CDR1 is SGHKS and CDR2 is YYEKEE in the germline V gene (reference sequence). The chain's CDR3 is CASSPLQTYATEAFF.

This chain connects TRBV5-1 to TRBJ2-7. This CDR3 region has 13 residues. Germline CDR1 SGHRS, CDR2 YFSETQ. This CDR3 is CASSLDNTNEQYF.

The genes are TRBV12-3 or TRBV12-4 and TRBJ2-7; without DNA, the TCRdb call of TRBD1 cannot be checked. The CDR3 sequence is 14 residues long. CDR3 amino acids: CASSFGSGAGEQYF.

This chain connects TRBV12-3 or TRBV12-4 to TRBJ2-7; TCRdb outputs TRBD1, but without DNA this stays unchecked. The CDR3 loop spans 11 amino acids. CDR3 sequence: CASRKGNEQYF.

V is TRBV21-1 and J is TRBJ2-4; TCRdb picks TRBD1, but there is no DNA to check that call. TRBV21-1 is a known pseudogene. This CDR3 is 16 amino acids long. CDR3 protein: CASSKPTTGGKNIQYF.

The J gene is TRBJ2-2, the V gene TRBV12-3 or TRBV12-4. The CDR3 has 16 amino acids. CDR3 sequence reads: CASSFYSSTNTGELFF.

This rearrangement joins TRBV7-9 to TRBJ2-5; the TRBD2 assignment by TCRdb is unverifiable without DNA. This CDR3 is 13 amino acids long. Germline V CDR1 and CDR2: SEHNR, FQNEAQ (reference sequence). CDR3: CASSLLLAETQYF.

V is TRBV27 and J is TRBJ2-7; there is no DNA to check the TCRdb D call of TRBD1. CDR3 size: 16 residues. Per the germline V gene, CDR1 is MNHEY and CDR2 is SMNVEV (reference sequence). CDR3 loop: CASSFFRDSTAHEQYF.

The chain recombines TRBV30 with TRBJ1-1; TCRdb selects TRBD1, and the lack of DNA leaves this call unchecked. This CDR3 has 12 amino acids. Germline lookup yields CDR1 GTSNPN and CDR2 SVGIG (reference sequence). CDR3 amino acids: CAWLGLSTEAFF.

CDR3: CSVLDREGPEKLFF. The chain recombines TRBV29-1 with TRBJ1-4. Germline CDR1 reads SQVTM; CDR2 reads ANQGSEA. The CDR3 is 14 amino acids.

The J gene is TRBJ1-1, the V gene TRBV29-1; lacking DNA, the TRBD1 call made by TCRdb goes unchecked. The germline gives CDR1 SQVTM, CDR2 ANQGSEA. This CDR3 region has 13 residues. CDR3 region: CSVPGRRNTEAFF.

This chain joins TRBV29-1 and TRBJ1-1. This CDR3 region has 14 residues. In germline, CDR1 is SQVTM, CDR2 ANQGSEA. CDR3 loop: CSVEDPGGNTEAFF.

The rearrangement joins TRBV28 to TRBJ1-1; there is no DNA to check the TCRdb D call of TRBD1. Per germline, CDR1 MDHEN and CDR2 SYDVKM. The CDR3 consists of 14 residues. This chain's CDR3 is CASSRDNYYTEAFF.

The gene calls are TRBV12-3 or TRBV12-4 and TRBJ1-1; TCRdb returns TRBD1, unconfirmable since there is no DNA. The CDR3 consists of 11 residues. The CDR3 region is CASTLGTEAFF.

V and J are TRBV20-1 and TRBJ2-1. There are 15 residues in the CDR3. CDR1 is DFQATT and CDR2 is SNEGSKA in the germline V gene (reference sequence). CDR3 residues: CSARAQGEPLNEQFF.

The J gene is TRBJ2-7, the V gene TRBV19; TCRdb lists TRBD2, though no DNA is available to test this call. CDR1 and CDR2 (germline): LNHDA, SQIVND (reference sequence). This CDR3 contains 12 residues. The CDR3 sequence is CASSGGADEQYF. Complete variable domain (other parts from reference TRBV19 and TRBJ2-7): DGGITQSPKYLFRKEGQNVTLSCEQNLNHDAMYWYRQDPGQGLRLIYYSQIVNDFQKGDIAEGYSVSREKKESFPLTVTSAQKNPTAFYLCASSGGADEQYFGPGTRLTVT.

J is TRBJ2-3 and V is TRBV7-3. The germline V gene encodes CDR1 SGHTA and CDR2 FQGTGA. CDR3 length: 13 amino acids. CDR3 residues: CASSLTITDTQYF.

CDR3 residues: CASQGQYYEQYF. This chain links TRBV7-9 with TRBJ2-7; TCRdb outputs TRBD2, but without DNA this stays unchecked. This CDR3 has 12 residues. Germline V CDR1 and CDR2: SEHNR, FQNEAQ (reference sequence).

The V call is TRBV4-3, the J call TRBJ2-7; the TCRdb D gene call, TRBD1, has no DNA to confirm it. This CDR3 region has 14 residues. The germline V gene encodes CDR1 LGHNA and CDR2 YSLEER. The CDR3 reads CASSHGTGGDEQYF.

CDR3 sequence: CATSRGAGSYEQYF. The rearrangement uses TRBV15 and TRBJ2-7. The CDR3 is 14 amino acids. The germline V gene has CDR1 LNHNV and CDR2 YYDKDF (reference sequence).

V gene TRBV29-1 combines with J gene TRBJ2-1; TCRdb indicates TRBD2, and absent DNA this call remains unverified. The germline V gene encodes CDR1 SQVTM and CDR2 ANQGSEA. The CDR3 runs to 16 residues. The CDR3 protein is CSVMGTSGSSYNEQFF.

V and J are TRBV5-1 and TRBJ2-4; as DNA is missing, the TRBD1 call by TCRdb cannot be tested. CDR1 SGHRS and CDR2 YFSETQ come from the germline V gene. CDR3 length equals 15 residues. This CDR3 is CASSLRGAAKNIQYF.